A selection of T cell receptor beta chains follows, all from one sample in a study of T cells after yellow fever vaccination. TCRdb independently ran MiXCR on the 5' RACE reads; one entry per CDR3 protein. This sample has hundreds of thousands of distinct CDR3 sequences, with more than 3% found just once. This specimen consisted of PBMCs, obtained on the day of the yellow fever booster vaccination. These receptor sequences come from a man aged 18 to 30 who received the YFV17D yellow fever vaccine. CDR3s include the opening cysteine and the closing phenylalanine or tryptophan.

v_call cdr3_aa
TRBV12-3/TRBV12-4 CATGRNTEAFF
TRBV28 CASIRGGTEAFF
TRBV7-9 CASSLVGPKGIDTQYF
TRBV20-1 CSARDWGRAFETQYF
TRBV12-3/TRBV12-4 CASRSGRRGYTF
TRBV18 CASSGTGGSRYNEQFF
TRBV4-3 CASSQETRPDTQYF
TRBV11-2 CASSLGTGLDSEAFF
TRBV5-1 CASSDDWGLSGGTEAFF
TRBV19 CASSINLGLLRYEQYF
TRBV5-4 CASSPELGYEADTQYF
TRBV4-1 CASSQPTLRGPSGNTIYF
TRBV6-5 CASSYLRRDRHYGYTF
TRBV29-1 CSVSLDGTQYF
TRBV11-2 CASNSGGADQFF
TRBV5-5 CASSLDGAGLDTQYF
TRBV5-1 CASSLGWIAGGPLNEQFF
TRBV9 CASSLSGTGSEETQYF
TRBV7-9 CASSFLTPGQVHSGNTIYF
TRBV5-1 CASSLTRVKRVQGIRNTEAFF
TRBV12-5 CASGLVSGLPRYGYTF
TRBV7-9 CASSQDITQYF
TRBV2 CASTASQETQYF
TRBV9 CASSGGGDIRFNIQYF
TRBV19 CASSIGRSAVGETQYF
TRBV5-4 CASSLGQQNTEAFF
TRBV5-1 CASSWSGLNTGELFF
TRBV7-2 CASTLRRGVQETQYF
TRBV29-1 CSVEKAGRGEQFF
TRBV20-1 CSASRNSGSGNTIYF
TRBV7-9 CASSFLQKDRKNIQYF
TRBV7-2 CATRSDRASTEAFF
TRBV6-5 CASSYSLWSGGGARETQYF
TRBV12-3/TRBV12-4 CASRPGSDTQYF
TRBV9 CASSVDSTTGELFF
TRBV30 CAWSRRAGGYNEQFF
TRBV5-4 CASSLTGGGTSLHF
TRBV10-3 CAIRDGKGETQYF
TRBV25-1 CASSVTGSNQPQHF
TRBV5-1 CASSLDGGTQETQYF
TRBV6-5 CASRKLRNTEAFF
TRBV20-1 CSASKRGGPDGGQFF
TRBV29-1 CSVEVWGRVRTGELFF
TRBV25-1 CASSDLSRNSGNTIYF
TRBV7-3 CASSPSTSGTDTQYF
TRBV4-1 CASSQELGPTDTQYF